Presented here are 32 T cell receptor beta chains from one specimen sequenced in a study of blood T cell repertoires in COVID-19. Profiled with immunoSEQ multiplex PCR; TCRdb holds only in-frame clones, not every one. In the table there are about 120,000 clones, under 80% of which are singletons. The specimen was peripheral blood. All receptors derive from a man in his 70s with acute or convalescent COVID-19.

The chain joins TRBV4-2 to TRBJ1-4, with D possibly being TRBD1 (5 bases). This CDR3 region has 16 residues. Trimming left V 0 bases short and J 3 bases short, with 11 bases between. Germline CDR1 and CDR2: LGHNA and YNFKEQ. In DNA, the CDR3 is TGTGCCAGCAGCCAAGATCCCCAGGGCTCTAATGAAAAACTGTTTTTT. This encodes CASSQDPQGSNEKLFF.

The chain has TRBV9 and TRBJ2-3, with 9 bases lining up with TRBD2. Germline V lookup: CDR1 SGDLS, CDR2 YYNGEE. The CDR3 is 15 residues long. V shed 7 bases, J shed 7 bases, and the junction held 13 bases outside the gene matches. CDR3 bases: TGTGCCAGCGACCGGGGTAGCGGGGGTCAGAATACGCAGTATTTT. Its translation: CASDRGSGGQNTQYF.

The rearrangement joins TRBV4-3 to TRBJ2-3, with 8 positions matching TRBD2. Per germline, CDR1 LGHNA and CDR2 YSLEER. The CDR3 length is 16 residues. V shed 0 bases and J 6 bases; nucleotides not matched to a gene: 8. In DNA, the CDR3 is TGCGCCAGCAGCCAAGATGGCCCGGGGGGGTTGGATACGCAGTATTTT. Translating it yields CASSQDGPGGLDTQYF.

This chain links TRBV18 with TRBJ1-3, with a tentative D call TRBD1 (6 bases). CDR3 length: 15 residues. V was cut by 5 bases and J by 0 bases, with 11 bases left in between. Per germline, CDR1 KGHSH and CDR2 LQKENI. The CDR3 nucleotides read TGTGCCAGCTCATTGGGGGCGGCCTCTGGAAACACCATATATTTT. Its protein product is CASSLGAASGNTIYF. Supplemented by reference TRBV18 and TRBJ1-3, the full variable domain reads NAGVMQNPRHLVRRRGQEARLRCSPMKGHSHVYWYRQLPEEGLKFMVYLQKENIIDESGMPKERFSAEFPKEGPSILRIQQVVRGDSAAYFCASSLGAASGNTIYFGEGSWLTVV.

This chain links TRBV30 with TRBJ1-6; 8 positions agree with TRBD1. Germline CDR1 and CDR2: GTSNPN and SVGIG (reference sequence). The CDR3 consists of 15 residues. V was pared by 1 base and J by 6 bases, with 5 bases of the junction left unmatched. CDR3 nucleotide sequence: TGTGCCTGGAGTGCAGGGGGCGCGGGTAATTCACCCCTCCACTTT. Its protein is CAWSAGGAGNSPLHF.

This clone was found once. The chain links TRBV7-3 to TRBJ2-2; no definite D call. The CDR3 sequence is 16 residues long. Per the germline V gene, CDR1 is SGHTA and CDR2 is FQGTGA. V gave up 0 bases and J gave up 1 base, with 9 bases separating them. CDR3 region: CASSLTAAGNTGELFF. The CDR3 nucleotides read TGTGCCAGCAGCTTAACTGCTGCAGGGAACACCGGGGAGCTGTTTTTT.

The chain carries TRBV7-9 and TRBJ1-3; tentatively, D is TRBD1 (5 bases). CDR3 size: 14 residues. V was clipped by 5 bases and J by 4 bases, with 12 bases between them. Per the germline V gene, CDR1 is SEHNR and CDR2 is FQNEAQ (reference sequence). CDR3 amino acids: CASSDSFRGNTIYF. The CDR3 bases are TGTGCCAGCAGCGACAGTTTTAGAGGAAACACCATATATTTT.

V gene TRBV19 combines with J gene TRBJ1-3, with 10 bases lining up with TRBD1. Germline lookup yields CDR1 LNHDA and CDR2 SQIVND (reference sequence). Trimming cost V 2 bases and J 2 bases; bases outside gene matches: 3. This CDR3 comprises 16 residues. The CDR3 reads CASSIIGTGAGNTIYF. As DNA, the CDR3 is TGTGCCAGTAGTATAATAGGGACAGGGGCTGGAAACACCATATATTTT.

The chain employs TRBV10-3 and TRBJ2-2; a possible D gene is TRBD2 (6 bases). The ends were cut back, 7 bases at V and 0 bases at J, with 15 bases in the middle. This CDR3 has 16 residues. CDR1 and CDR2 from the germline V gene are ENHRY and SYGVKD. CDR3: CAINRDFSTNTGELFF. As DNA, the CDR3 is TGTGCCATCAACCGGGACTTTTCTACGAACACCGGGGAGCTGTTTTTT.

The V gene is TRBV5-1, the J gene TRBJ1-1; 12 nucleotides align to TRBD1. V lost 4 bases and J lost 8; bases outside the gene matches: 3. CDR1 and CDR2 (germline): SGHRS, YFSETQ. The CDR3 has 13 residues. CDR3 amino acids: CASSLGQGAEAFF. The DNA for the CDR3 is TGCGCCAGCAGCCTGGGACAGGGGGCGGAAGCTTTCTTT.

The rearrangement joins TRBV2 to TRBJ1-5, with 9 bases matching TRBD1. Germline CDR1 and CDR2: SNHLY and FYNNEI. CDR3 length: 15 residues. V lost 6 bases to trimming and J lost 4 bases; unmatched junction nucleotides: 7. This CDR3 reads CASRGDRARNQPQHF. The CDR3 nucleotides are TGTGCCAGCAGGGGGGACAGGGCAAGAAATCAGCCCCAGCATTTT.

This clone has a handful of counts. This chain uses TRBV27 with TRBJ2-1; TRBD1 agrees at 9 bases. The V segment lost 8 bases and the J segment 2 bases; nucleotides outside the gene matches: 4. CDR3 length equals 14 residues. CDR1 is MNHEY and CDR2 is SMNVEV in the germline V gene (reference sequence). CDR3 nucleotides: TGTGCCAGCCGACGGGACAGGGCCTACAATGAGCAGTTCTTC. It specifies CASRRDRAYNEQFF.

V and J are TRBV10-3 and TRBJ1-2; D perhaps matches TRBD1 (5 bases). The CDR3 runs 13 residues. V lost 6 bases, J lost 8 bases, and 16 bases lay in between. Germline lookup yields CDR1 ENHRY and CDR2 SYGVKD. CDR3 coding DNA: TGTGCCATCAGCCCTACGGGGGGGGAGGGCTACACCTTC. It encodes CAISPTGGEGYTF.

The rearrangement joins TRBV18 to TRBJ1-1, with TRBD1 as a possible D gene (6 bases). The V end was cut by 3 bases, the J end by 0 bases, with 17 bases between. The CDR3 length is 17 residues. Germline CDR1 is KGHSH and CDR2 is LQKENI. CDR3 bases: TGTGCCAGCTCACCCGCTGACAGGCCAGTAATGAACACTGAAGCTTTCTTT. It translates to CASSPADRPVMNTEAFF.

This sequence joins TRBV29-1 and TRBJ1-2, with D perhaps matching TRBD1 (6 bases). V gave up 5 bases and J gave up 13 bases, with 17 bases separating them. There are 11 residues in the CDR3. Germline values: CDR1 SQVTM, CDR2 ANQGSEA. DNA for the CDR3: TGCAGCGTTCTCATCTCAGGGGCGAGCACCTTC. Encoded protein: CSVLISGASTF.

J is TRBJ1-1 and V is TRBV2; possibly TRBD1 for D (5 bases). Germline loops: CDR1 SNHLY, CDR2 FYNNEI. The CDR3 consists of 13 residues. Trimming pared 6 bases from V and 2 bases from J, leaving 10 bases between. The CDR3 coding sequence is TGTGCCAGCAGCCGGACAAGCAACACTGAAGCTTTCTTT. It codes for CASSRTSNTEAFF.

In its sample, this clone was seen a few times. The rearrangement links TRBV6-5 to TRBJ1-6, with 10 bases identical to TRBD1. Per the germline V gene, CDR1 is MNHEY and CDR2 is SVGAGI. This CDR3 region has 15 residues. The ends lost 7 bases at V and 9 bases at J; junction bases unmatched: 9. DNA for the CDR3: TGTGCCAGCACCAACCGGGACAGGGGTGTTTCACCCCTCCACTTT. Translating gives CASTNRDRGVSPLHF.

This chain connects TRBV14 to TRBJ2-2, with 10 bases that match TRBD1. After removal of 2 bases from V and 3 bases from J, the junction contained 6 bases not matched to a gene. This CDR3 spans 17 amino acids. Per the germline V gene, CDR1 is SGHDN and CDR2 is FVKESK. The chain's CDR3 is CASSQLPGQGYTGELFF. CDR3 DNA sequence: TGTGCCAGCAGCCAATTACCGGGACAGGGGTACACCGGGGAGCTGTTTTTT.

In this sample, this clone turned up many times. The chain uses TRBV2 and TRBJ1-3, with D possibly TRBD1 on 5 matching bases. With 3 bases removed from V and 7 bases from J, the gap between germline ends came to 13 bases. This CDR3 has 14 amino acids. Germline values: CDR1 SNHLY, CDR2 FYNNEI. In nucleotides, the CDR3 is TGTGCCAGCAGTGATGCGGGGCTCCAGAACACCATATATTTT. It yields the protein CASSDAGLQNTIYF.

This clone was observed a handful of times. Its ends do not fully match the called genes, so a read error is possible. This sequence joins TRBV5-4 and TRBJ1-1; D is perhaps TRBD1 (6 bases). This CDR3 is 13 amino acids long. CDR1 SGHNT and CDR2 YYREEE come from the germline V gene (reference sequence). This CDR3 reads CASSWGTNAEAFF. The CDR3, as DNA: TGTGCCAGCAGCTGGGGGACAAACGCTGAGGCTTTCTTT.

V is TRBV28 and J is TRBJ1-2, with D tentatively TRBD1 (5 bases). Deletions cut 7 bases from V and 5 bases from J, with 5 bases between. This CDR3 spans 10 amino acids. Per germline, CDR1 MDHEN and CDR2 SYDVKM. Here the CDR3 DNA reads TGTGCCAGCAAGGGGTATGGCTACACCTTC. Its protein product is CASKGYGYTF.

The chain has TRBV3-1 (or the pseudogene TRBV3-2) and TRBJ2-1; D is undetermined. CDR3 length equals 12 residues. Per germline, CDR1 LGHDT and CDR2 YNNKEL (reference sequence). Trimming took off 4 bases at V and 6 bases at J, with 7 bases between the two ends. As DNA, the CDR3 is TGTGCCAGCAGCCCTAGGCTCAATGAGCAGTTCTTC. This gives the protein CASSPRLNEQFF.

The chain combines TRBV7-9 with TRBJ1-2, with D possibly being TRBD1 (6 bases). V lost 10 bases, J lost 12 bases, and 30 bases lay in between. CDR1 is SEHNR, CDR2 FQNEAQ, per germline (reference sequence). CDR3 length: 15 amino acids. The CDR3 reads CATEAYGQLLVRDTF. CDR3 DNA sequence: TGTGCCACCGAAGCCTACGGACAGCTCCTTGTTAGGGACACCTTC.

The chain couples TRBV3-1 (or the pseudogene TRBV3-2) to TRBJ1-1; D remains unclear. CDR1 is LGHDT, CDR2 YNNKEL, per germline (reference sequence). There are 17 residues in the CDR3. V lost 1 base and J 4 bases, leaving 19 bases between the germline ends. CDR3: CASSQVVQDVGFTEAFF. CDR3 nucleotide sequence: TGTGCCAGCAGCCAAGTTGTCCAGGATGTGGGTTTCACTGAAGCTTTCTTT.

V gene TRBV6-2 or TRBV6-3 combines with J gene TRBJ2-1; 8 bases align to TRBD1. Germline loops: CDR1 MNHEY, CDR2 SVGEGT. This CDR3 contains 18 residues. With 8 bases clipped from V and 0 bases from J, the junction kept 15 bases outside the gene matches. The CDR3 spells CASGRDRTSPSSYNEQFF. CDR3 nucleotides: TGTGCCAGCGGCCGGGACAGGACATCTCCCAGCTCCTACAATGAGCAGTTCTTC.

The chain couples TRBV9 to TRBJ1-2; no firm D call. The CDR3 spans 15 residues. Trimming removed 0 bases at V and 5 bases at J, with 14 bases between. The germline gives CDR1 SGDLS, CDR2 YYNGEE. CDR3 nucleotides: TGTGCCAGCAGCGTAGGTTCAGGAGGAAGGTATGGCTACACCTTC. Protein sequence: CASSVGSGGRYGYTF.

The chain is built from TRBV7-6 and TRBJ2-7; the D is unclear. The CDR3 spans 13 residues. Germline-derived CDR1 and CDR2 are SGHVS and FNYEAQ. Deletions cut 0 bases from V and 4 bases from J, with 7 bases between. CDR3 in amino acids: CASSLAPGYEQYF. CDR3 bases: TGTGCCAGCAGCTTAGCACCGGGTTACGAGCAGTACTTC.

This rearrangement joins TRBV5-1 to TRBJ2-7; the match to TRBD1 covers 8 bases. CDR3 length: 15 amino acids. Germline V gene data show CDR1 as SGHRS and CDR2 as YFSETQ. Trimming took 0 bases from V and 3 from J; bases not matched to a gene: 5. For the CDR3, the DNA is TGCGCCAGCAGCTTGGCCCAGGGGGCCATCTACGAGCAGTACTTC. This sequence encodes CASSLAQGAIYEQYF.

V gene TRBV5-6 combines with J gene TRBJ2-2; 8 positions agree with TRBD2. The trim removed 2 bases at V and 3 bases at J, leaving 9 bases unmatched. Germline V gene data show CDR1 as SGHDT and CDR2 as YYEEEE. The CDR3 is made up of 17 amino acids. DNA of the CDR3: TGTGCCAGCAGCTTCTCGTCCGGGGGGGTGGACACCGGGGAGCTGTTTTTT. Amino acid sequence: CASSFSSGGVDTGELFF.

CDR3: CASSQGHNVEPQHF. The CDR3 bases are TGTGCCAGCAGCCAGGGACATAATGTTGAGCCCCAGCATTTT. The V and J genes are TRBV9 and TRBJ1-5; D possibly corresponds to TRBD1 (6 bases). The ends were cut back, 4 bases at V and 8 bases at J, with 16 bases in the middle. There are 14 residues in the CDR3. Germline CDR1 and CDR2: SGDLS and YYNGEE.

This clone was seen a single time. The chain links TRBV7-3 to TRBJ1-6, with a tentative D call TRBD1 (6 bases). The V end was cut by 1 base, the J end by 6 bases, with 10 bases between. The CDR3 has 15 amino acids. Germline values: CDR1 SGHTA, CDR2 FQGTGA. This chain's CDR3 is CASSLNQGPNSPLHF. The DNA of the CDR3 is TGTGCCAGCAGCTTAAATCAGGGGCCTAATTCACCCCTCCACTTT. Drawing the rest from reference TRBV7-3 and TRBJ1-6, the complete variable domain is GAGVSQTPSNKVTEKGKYVELRCDPISGHTALYWYRQSLGQGPEFLIYFQGTGAADDSGLPNDRFFAVRPEGSVSTLKIQRTERGDSAVYLCASSLNQGPNSPLHFGNGTRLTVT.

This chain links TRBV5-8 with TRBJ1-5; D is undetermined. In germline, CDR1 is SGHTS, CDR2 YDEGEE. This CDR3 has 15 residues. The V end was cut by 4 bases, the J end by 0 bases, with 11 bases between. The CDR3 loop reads CASSPRRISNQPQHF. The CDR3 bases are TGTGCCAGCAGCCCTCGGAGGATTAGCAATCAGCCCCAGCATTTT.